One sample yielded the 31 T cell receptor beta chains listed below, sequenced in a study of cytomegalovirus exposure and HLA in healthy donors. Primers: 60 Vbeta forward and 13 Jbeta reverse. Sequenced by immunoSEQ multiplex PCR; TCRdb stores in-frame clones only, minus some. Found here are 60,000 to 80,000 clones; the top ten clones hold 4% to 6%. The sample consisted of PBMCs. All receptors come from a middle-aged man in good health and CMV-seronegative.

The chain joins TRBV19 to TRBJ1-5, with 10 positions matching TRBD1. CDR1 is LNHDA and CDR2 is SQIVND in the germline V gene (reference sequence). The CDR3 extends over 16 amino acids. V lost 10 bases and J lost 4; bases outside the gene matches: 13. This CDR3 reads CATHTTGGFGNQPQHF. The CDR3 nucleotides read TGTGCCACCCATACGACAGGGGGCTTCGGGAATCAGCCCCAGCATTTT.

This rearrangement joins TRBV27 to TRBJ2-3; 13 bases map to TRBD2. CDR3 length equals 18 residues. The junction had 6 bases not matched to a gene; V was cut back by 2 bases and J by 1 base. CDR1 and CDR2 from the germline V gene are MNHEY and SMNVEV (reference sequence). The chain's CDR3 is CASSLLLAGGLGTDTQYF. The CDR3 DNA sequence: TGTGCCAGCAGTTTACTACTAGCGGGGGGGCTTGGCACAGATACGCAGTATTTT.

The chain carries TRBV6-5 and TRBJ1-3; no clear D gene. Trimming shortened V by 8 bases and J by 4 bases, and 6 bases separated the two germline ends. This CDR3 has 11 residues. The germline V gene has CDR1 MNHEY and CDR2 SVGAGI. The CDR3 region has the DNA TGTGCCAGCCAACAGGGAAACACCATATATTTT. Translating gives CASQQGNTIYF.

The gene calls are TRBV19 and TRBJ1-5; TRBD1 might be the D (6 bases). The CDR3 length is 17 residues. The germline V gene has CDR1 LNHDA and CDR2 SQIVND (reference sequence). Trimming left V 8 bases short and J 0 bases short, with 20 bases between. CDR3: CASWSLRDIDSNQPQHF. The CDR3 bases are TGTGCCAGTTGGTCGCTCCGGGACATTGATAGCAATCAGCCCCAGCATTTT.

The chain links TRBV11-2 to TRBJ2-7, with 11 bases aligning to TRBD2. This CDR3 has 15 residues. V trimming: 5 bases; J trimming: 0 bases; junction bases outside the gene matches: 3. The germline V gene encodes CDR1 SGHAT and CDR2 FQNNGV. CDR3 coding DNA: TGTGCCAGCAGCGCAACTAGCGGGAGCTCCTACGAGCAGTACTTC. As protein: CASSATSGSSYEQYF.

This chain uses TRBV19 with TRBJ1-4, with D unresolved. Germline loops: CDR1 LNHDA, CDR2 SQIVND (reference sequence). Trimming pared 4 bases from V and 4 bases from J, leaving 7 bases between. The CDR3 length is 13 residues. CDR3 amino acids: CASSKRSNEKLFF. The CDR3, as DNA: TGTGCCAGTAGTAAACGGAGTAATGAAAAACTGTTTTTT. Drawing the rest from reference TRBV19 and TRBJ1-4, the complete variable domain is DGGITQSPKYLFRKEGQNVTLSCEQNLNHDAMYWYRQDPGQGLRLIYYSQIVNDFQKGDIAEGYSVSREKKESFPLTVTSAQKNPTAFYLCASSKRSNEKLFFGSGTQLSVL.

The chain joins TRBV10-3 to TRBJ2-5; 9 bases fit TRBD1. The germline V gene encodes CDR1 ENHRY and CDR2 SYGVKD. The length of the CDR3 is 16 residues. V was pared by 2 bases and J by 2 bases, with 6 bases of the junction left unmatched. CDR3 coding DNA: TGTGCCATCAGTGAGGCGGGGACAGGGCCGCAAGAGACCCAGTACTTC. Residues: CAISEAGTGPQETQYF.

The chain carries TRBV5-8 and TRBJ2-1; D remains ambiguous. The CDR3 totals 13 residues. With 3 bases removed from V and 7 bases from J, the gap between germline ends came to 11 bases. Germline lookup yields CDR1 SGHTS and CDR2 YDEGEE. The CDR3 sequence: CASSSTLPNEQFF. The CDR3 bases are TGTGCCAGCAGCTCGACTCTCCCGAATGAGCAGTTCTTC.

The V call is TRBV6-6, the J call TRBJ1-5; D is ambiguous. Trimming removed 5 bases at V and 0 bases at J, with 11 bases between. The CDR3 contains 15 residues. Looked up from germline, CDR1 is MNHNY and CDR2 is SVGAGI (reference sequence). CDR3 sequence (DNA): TGTGCCAGCAGTGTACCAGGTGATAGCAATCAGCCCCAGCATTTT. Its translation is CASSVPGDSNQPQHF.

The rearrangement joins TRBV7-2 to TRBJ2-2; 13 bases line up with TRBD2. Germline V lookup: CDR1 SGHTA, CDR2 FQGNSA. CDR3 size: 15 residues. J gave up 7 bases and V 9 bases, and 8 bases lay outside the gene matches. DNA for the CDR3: TGTGCCAGTTTTTGGACTAGCGGGAGTATCGGGGAGCTGTTTTTT. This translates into CASFWTSGSIGELFF.

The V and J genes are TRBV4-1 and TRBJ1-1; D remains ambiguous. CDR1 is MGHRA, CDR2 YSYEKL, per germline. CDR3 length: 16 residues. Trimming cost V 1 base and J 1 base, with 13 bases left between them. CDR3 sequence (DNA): TGCGCCAGCAGCCAAGTGATGGTCGGAGGGAACACTGAAGCTTTCTTT. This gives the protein CASSQVMVGGNTEAFF.

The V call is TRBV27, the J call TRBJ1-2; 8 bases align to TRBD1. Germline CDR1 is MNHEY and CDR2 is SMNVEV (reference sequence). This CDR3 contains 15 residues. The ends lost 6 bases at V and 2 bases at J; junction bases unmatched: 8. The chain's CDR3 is CASSILGQGNYGYTF. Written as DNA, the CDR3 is TGTGCCAGCAGCATATTAGGACAGGGCAACTATGGCTACACCTTC.

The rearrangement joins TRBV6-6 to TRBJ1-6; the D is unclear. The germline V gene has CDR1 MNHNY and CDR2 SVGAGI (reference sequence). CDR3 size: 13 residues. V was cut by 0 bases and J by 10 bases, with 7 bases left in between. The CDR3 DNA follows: TGTGCCAGCAGTTACTCGGTCCGGTCACCCCTCCACTTT. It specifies CASSYSVRSPLHF.

CDR3 sequence reads: CASSKAHLGLPNEKLFF. The DNA for the CDR3 is TGTGCCAGCAGCAAAGCGCATTTGGGACTACCTAATGAAAAACTGTTTTTT. The chain links TRBV21-1 to TRBJ1-4. TRBV21-1 counts as a pseudogene. This CDR3 is built from 17 residues.

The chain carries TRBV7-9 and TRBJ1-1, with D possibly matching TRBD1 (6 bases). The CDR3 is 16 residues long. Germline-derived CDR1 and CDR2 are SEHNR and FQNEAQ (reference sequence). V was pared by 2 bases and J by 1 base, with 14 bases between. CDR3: CASSLTRAGENTEAFF. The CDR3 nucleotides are TGTGCCAGCAGCTTAACCCGGGCAGGGGAGAACACTGAAGCTTTCTTT.

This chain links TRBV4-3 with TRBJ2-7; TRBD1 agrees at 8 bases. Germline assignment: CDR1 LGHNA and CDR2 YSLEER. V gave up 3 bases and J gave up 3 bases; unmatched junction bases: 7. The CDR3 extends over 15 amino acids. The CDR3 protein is CASSQAGQDLYEQYF. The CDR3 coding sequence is TGCGCCAGCAGCCAGGCGGGACAGGACCTCTACGAGCAGTACTTC.

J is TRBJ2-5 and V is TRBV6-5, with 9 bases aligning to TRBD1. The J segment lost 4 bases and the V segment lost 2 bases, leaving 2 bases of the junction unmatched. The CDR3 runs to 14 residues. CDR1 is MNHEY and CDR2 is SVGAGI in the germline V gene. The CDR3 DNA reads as TGTGCCAGCAGTTACAACAGGGGGCGAGAGACCCAGTACTTC. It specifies CASSYNRGRETQYF.

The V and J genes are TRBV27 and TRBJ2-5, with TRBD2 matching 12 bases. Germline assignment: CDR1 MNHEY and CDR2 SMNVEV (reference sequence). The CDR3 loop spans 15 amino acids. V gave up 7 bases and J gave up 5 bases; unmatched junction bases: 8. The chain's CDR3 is CASNLAGGIIETQYF. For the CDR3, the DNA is TGTGCCAGCAATCTAGCGGGAGGGATCATTGAGACCCAGTACTTC.

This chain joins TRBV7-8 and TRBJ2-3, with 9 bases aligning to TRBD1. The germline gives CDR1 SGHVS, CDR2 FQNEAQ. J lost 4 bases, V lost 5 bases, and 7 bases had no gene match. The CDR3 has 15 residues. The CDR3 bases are TGTGCCAGCAGCGTAAACAGGGGGCCTTCAGATACGCAGTATTTT. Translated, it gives CASSVNRGPSDTQYF.

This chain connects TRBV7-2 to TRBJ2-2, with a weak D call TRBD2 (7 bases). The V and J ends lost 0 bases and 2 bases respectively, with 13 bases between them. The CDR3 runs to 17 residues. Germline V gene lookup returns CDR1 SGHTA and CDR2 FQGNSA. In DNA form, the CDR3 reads TGTGCCAGCAGCTTAGCTGGGGGGGGCTATAACACCGGGGAGCTGTTTTTT. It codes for CASSLAGGGYNTGELFF.

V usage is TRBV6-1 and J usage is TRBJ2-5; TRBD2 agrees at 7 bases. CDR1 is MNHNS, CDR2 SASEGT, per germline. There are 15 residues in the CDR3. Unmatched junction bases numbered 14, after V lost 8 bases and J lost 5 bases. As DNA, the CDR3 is TGTGCCAGCGTGCTCTTTGGGGGAGGGCGGGAGACCCAGTACTTC. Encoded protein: CASVLFGGGRETQYF.

DNA for the CDR3: TGTGCCTGGAGCGCGGGGGCAGGGGGCTACACCTTC. Amino acid sequence: CAWSAGAGGYTF. J is TRBJ1-2 and V is TRBV30; tentatively, D is TRBD1 (6 bases). Trimming left V 3 bases short and J 8 bases short, with 13 bases between. Germline assignment: CDR1 GTSNPN and CDR2 SVGIG (reference sequence). The CDR3 has 12 residues.

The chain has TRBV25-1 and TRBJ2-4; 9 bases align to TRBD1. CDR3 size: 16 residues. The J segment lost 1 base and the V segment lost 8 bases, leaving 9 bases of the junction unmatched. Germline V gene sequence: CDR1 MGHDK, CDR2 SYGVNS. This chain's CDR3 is CASAEQGALAKNIQYF. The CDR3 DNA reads TGTGCCAGCGCAGAACAGGGGGCGCTGGCCAAAAACATTCAGTACTTC.

DNA for the CDR3: TGTGCCAGCTCACTGCTAGAATTGGCAGAAAATGAAAAACTGTTTTTT. It codes for CASSLLELAENEKLFF. The gene calls are TRBV18 and TRBJ1-4; D not resolved. V lost 4 bases and J lost 5, with 17 bases in between. The CDR3 is 16 residues long. Per the germline V gene, CDR1 is KGHSH and CDR2 is LQKENI.

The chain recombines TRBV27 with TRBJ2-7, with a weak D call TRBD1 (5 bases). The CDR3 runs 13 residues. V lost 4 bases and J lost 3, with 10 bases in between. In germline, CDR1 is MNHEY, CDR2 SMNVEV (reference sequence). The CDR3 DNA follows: TGTGCCAGCAGTTCGTCGACAGTCTACGAGCAGTACTTC. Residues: CASSSSTVYEQYF.

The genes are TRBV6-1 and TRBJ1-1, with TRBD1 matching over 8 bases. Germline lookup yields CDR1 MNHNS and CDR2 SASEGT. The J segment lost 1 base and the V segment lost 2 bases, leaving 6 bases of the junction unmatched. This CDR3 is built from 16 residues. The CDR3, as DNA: TGTGCCAGCAGTGAACAAACAGGGGGATGGAACACTGAAGCTTTCTTT. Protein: CASSEQTGGWNTEAFF.

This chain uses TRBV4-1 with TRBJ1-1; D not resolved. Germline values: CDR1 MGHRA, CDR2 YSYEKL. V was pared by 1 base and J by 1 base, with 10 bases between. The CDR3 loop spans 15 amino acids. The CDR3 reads CASSQAWPTNTEAFF. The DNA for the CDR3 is TGCGCCAGCAGCCAAGCCTGGCCAACGAACACTGAAGCTTTCTTT.

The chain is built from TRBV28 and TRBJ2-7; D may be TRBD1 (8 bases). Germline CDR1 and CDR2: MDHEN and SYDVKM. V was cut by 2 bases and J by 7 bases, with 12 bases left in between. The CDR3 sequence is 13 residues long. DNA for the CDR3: TGTGCCAGCAGTTTAACAGGGGGGGGTGAGCAGTACTTC. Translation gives CASSLTGGGEQYF.

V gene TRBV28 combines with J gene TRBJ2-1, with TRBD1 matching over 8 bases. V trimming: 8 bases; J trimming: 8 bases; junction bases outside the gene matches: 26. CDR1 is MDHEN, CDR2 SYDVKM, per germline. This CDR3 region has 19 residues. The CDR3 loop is CASLASLGHGQGSSDEQFF. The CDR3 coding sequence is TGTGCCAGCTTGGCTAGCCTAGGCCACGGACAGGGAAGTTCGGATGAGCAGTTCTTC.

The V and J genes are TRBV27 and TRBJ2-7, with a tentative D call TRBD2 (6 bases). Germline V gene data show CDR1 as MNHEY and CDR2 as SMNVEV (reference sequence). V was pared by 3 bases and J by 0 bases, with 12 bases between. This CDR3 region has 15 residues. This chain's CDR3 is CASSFGARGSYEQYF. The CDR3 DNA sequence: TGTGCCAGCAGTTTCGGAGCGCGGGGCTCCTACGAGCAGTACTTC.

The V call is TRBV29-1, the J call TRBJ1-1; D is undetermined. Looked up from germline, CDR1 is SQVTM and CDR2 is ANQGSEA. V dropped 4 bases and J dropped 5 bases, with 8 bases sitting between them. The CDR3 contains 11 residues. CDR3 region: CSVASGTEAFF. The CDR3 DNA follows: TGCAGCGTTGCTTCGGGTACTGAAGCTTTCTTT. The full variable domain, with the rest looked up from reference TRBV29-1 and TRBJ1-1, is SAVISQKPSRDICQRGTSLTIQCQVDSQVTMMFWYRQQPGQSLTLIATANQGSEATYESGFVIDKFPISRPNLTFSTLTVSNMSPEDSSIYLCSVASGTEAFFGQGTRLTVV.